Presented here are 31 T cell receptor beta chains from one specimen sequenced in a study of cytomegalovirus exposure and HLA in healthy donors. The PCR was carried out with 60 Vbeta primers and 13 Jbeta primers. The method was immunoSEQ multiplex PCR; TCRdb's version includes in-frame clones alone and lacks a portion of them. The sample records over 130,000 clones, 88% being singletons. Sequencing input: PBMCs. These receptors all stem from a woman in her thirties or forties in good health and CMV-seronegative.

The V and J genes are TRBV27 and TRBJ2-4; 7 bases line up with TRBD2. J was trimmed by 4 bases and V by 8 bases; bases with no gene match: 8. The CDR3 consists of 14 residues. CDR1 and CDR2 (germline): MNHEY, SMNVEV (reference sequence). CDR3 amino acids: CASRPAGEKNIQYF. CDR3 DNA sequence: TGTGCCAGCCGCCCCGCGGGAGAAAAAAACATTCAGTACTTC.

This clone was detected a few times. The chain couples TRBV5-1 to TRBJ2-2, with 10 nucleotides matching TRBD2. Trimming took 4 bases from V and 3 from J; bases not matched to a gene: 12. The CDR3 loop spans 18 amino acids. Germline lookup yields CDR1 SGHRS and CDR2 YFSETQ. The CDR3 loop is CASSARAGGPSDTGELFF. The DNA for the CDR3 is TGCGCCAGCAGCGCCAGAGCGGGAGGGCCCTCGGACACCGGGGAGCTGTTTTTT.

The rearrangement joins TRBV5-4 to TRBJ2-2; TRBD1 agrees at 7 bases. The CDR3 has 15 residues. Germline-derived CDR1 and CDR2 are SGHNT and YYREEE (reference sequence). The V and J ends lost 4 bases and 2 bases, in that order; junction bases with no gene match: 5. CDR3 region: CASSQGTDNTGELFF. The CDR3 nucleotides read TGTGCCAGCAGCCAAGGGACAGACAACACCGGGGAGCTGTTTTTT.

This chain joins TRBV19 and TRBJ2-4; D gene ambiguous. Germline V gene sequence: CDR1 LNHDA, CDR2 SQIVND (reference sequence). The CDR3 loop spans 16 amino acids. V dropped 3 bases and J dropped 3 bases, with 15 bases sitting between them. The CDR3: CASSIVDFGGKNIQYF. CDR3 nucleotides: TGTGCCAGTAGTATTGTGGATTTTGGCGGCAAAAACATTCAGTACTTC.

This chain connects TRBV7-9 to TRBJ2-1; no clear D gene. CDR1 is SEHNR and CDR2 is FQNEAQ in the germline V gene (reference sequence). This CDR3 has 13 residues. Between the trimmed V and J ends, which lost 2 bases and 9 bases, there was a span of 11 bases. Here the CDR3 reads CASSLPRPGEQFF. CDR3 in DNA: TGTGCCAGCAGCTTACCCCGGCCAGGTGAGCAGTTCTTC.

Remarks on this clone: This specimen includes other DNA sequences encoding the same CDR3. This chain joins TRBV5-1 and TRBJ2-1; D is possibly TRBD1 (6 bases). The CDR3 has 15 amino acids. V shed 0 bases and J shed 1 base, with 8 bases lying between them. In germline, CDR1 is SGHRS, CDR2 YFSETQ. CDR3 nucleotide sequence: TGCGCCAGCAGCTTGGGAGGGACATCCTACAATGAGCAGTTCTTC. Translating it yields CASSLGGTSYNEQFF.

This sequence joins TRBV4-2 and TRBJ2-7, with D perhaps TRBD2 (6 bases). This CDR3 is 16 amino acids long. V was shortened by 1 base and J by 5 bases, with 18 bases between the two germline ends. Germline V lookup: CDR1 LGHNA, CDR2 YNFKEQ. In DNA form, the CDR3 reads TGTGCCAGCAGCCAAGTGGCCCCGAGCGGGTTCCACGAGCAGTACTTC. Its protein product is CASSQVAPSGFHEQYF.

This chain uses TRBV5-4 with TRBJ2-5; 14 bases agree with TRBD2. V shed 4 bases, J shed 3 bases, and the junction held 8 bases outside the gene matches. The germline gives CDR1 SGHNT, CDR2 YYREEE (reference sequence). This CDR3 comprises 17 residues. The DNA of the CDR3 is TGTGCCAGCAGCGGCGGGACTAGCGGGAGAAGAAAAGAGACCCAGTACTTC. Protein product: CASSGGTSGRRKETQYF.

The CDR3 DNA is TGTGCCAGCAGGTTCGGCGGGGCAGATACGCAGTATTTT. Translating gives CASRFGGADTQYF. The chain combines TRBV28 with TRBJ2-3; a possible D gene is TRBD2 (6 bases). Trimming took off 6 bases at V and 4 bases at J, with 11 bases between the two ends. The CDR3 sequence is 13 residues long. Germline loops: CDR1 MDHEN, CDR2 SYDVKM.

The chain employs TRBV2 and TRBJ1-5; maybe TRBD1 (6 bases). The germline gives CDR1 SNHLY, CDR2 FYNNEI. This CDR3 is 15 amino acids long. Deletions cut 8 bases from V and 2 bases from J, with 16 bases between. The CDR3 coding sequence is TGTGCCAGCTGGCAGGGGCGTATCGGCAATCAGCCCCAGCATTTT. Translated: CASWQGRIGNQPQHF.

V gene TRBV7-2 combines with J gene TRBJ2-7, with 7 bases fitting TRBD2. The J segment lost 6 bases and the V segment lost 0 bases, leaving 5 bases of the junction unmatched. The CDR3 has 14 residues. The germline gives CDR1 SGHTA, CDR2 FQGNSA. CDR3 in DNA: TGTGCCAGCAGCTTAGCGGGAGGGCCAATCGAGCAGTACTTC. It specifies CASSLAGGPIEQYF.

J is TRBJ2-3 and V is TRBV7-2, with a tentative D call TRBD2 (5 bases). This CDR3 is 13 amino acids long. Germline V lookup: CDR1 SGHTA, CDR2 FQGNSA. The V gene lost 3 bases and the J gene lost 4 bases, with 8 bases spanning the gap. For the CDR3, the DNA is TGTGCCAGCAGCTTTTACGGGGCAGATACGCAGTATTTT. As protein: CASSFYGADTQYF.

The CDR3 nucleotides read TGTGCCAGCAGCTCTCGGGGTAGACAAGCCCAAGAGACCCAGTACTTC. It specifies CASSSRGRQAQETQYF. V and J are TRBV11-3 and TRBJ2-5, with D tentatively TRBD2 (5 bases). V was trimmed by 4 bases and J by 1 base, leaving 16 bases between them. The CDR3 spans 16 residues. Germline V gene sequence: CDR1 SGHNT, CDR2 YENEEA.

This chain uses TRBV4-2 with TRBJ2-1; 11 positions agree with TRBD2. CDR1 is LGHNA, CDR2 YNFKEQ, per germline. After removal of 5 bases from V and 8 bases from J, the junction contained 5 bases not matched to a gene. The CDR3 has 14 residues. The CDR3 sequence is CASSTSGSVHEQFF. The CDR3 DNA reads as TGTGCCAGCAGCACTAGCGGGAGTGTGCATGAGCAGTTCTTC.

V is TRBV7-3 and J is TRBJ2-1; 7 bases agree with TRBD1. The CDR3 extends over 15 amino acids. With 5 bases clipped from V and 4 bases from J, the junction kept 8 bases outside the gene matches. Germline lookup yields CDR1 SGHTA and CDR2 FQGTGA. The CDR3 here is CASSINPGQYNEQFF. Written as DNA, the CDR3 is TGTGCCAGCAGCATTAACCCGGGACAGTACAATGAGCAGTTCTTC. Together with reference TRBV7-3 and TRBJ2-1, the CDR3 gives the full variable domain: GAGVSQTPSNKVTEKGKYVELRCDPISGHTALYWYRQSLGQGPEFLIYFQGTGAADDSGLPNDRFFAVRPEGSVSTLKIQRTERGDSAVYLCASSINPGQYNEQFFGPGTRLTVL.

This chain links TRBV5-6 with TRBJ1-2; 9 bases match TRBD1. This CDR3 has 15 amino acids. The V gene end was trimmed by 5 bases and the J gene end by 2 bases; junction bases not matched to a gene: 7. The germline gives CDR1 SGHDT, CDR2 YYEEEE. The CDR3 nucleotides read TGTGCCAGCAGTCGAGAGACAGGGGGAAACTATGGCTACACCTTC. Translated, it gives CASSRETGGNYGYTF.

The chain links TRBV5-4 to TRBJ2-1, with 12 bases aligning to TRBD2. The CDR3 runs to 16 residues. V shed 5 bases, J shed 7 bases, and the junction held 10 bases outside the gene matches. Germline V gene lookup returns CDR1 SGHNT and CDR2 YYREEE (reference sequence). In nucleotides, the CDR3 is TGTGCCAGCAGATTTAGACTAGCGGGAGATGATAATGAGCAGTTCTTC. This sequence encodes CASRFRLAGDDNEQFF.

V gene TRBV11-3 combines with J gene TRBJ2-3; no definite D call. Looked up from germline, CDR1 is SGHNT and CDR2 is YENEEA. V lost 4 bases and J lost 2, with 16 bases in between. The CDR3 runs 16 residues. CDR3 region: CASSSLQLPSTDTQYF. CDR3 in DNA: TGTGCCAGCAGCTCCCTCCAACTACCTTCCACAGATACGCAGTATTTT.

The chain joins TRBV25-1 to TRBJ1-6, with D unresolved. The germline V and J ends were trimmed by 5 bases and 2 bases, with 4 bases remaining between them. The CDR3 runs to 13 residues. CDR1 is MGHDK and CDR2 is SYGVNS in the germline V gene. CDR3: CASSPAYNSPLHF. For the CDR3, the DNA is TGTGCCAGCAGTCCCGCCTATAATTCACCCCTCCACTTT. Full variable domain (remainder filled in from reference TRBV25-1 and TRBJ1-6): EADIYQTPRYLVIGTGKKITLECSQTMGHDKMYWYQQDPGMELHLIHYSYGVNSTEKGDLSSESTVSRIRTEHFPLTLESARPSHTSQYLCASSPAYNSPLHFGNGTRLTVT.

The chain is built from TRBV19 and TRBJ2-7; 7 bases align to TRBD2. This CDR3 contains 15 residues. After removal of 3 bases from V and 3 bases from J, the junction contained 8 bases not matched to a gene. From germline, CDR1 is LNHDA and CDR2 SQIVND (reference sequence). In nucleotides, the CDR3 is TGTGCCAGTAGTATTTCCTCTAGCGGAGACTACGAGCAGTACTTC. Amino acids: CASSISSSGDYEQYF.

For this clone: The junction does not match germline at one end; this may be a read error. The rearrangement joins TRBV7-7 to TRBJ2-5, with a possible D match to TRBD2 (6 bases). The end of the DNA aligns better with TRBJ2-7, so the J call may be wrong. The CDR3 is 14 amino acids. Germline CDR1 is SSHAT and CDR2 is FNYEAQ (reference sequence). CDR3 bases: TGTGCTAGCATCAACATAGCGGAGGCCTACGAGCAGTACTTC. Its translation is CASINIAEAYEQYF.

The chain carries TRBV7-6 and TRBJ2-2; perhaps TRBD1 as D (6 bases). V dropped 5 bases and J dropped 6 bases, with 16 bases sitting between them. CDR1 SGHVS and CDR2 FNYEAQ come from the germline V gene. CDR3 size: 15 residues. The CDR3: CASSGYRERAGELFF. The CDR3 DNA follows: TGTGCCAGCAGCGGCTACAGGGAGAGGGCCGGGGAGCTGTTTTTT.

The V and J genes are TRBV29-1 and TRBJ2-1, with D perhaps matching TRBD1 (5 bases). The CDR3 runs 15 residues. Germline loops: CDR1 SQVTM, CDR2 ANQGSEA. The V and J ends lost 4 bases and 0 bases respectively, with 13 bases between them. The CDR3 loop reads CSVATGPSSYNEQFF. CDR3 bases: TGCAGCGTTGCAACAGGACCTAGCTCCTACAATGAGCAGTTCTTC.

This clone has a handful of counts. The chain is built from TRBV11-3 and TRBJ2-1, with TRBD2 matching over 11 bases. Germline assignment: CDR1 SGHNT and CDR2 YENEEA. The V and J ends lost 0 bases and 6 bases, in that order; junction bases with no gene match: 4. The CDR3 covers 16 residues. The CDR3 DNA follows: TGTGCCAGCAGCTTAGAGGCTAGCGGGAGGTTCAATGAGCAGTTCTTC. Protein sequence: CASSLEASGRFNEQFF.

This rearrangement joins TRBV7-6 to TRBJ1-1, with D perhaps TRBD1 (5 bases). Per the germline V gene, CDR1 is SGHVS and CDR2 is FNYEAQ. Trimming took 2 bases from V and 3 from J, leaving 7 bases between them. The CDR3 extends over 13 amino acids. CDR3 amino acids: CASSLQGHTEAFF. DNA of the CDR3: TGTGCCAGCAGCTTACAGGGTCACACTGAAGCTTTCTTT.

A word on this clone: One end of the junction is discordant with germline, which a read error may explain. The chain combines TRBV7-9 with TRBJ1-1; D is possibly TRBD1 (5 bases). This CDR3 spans 12 amino acids. Germline V gene lookup returns CDR1 SEHNR and CDR2 FQNEAQ (reference sequence). CDR3 nucleotides: TGTTCCAGCAGCTTAGGTGGGCAGGGAACTTTCTTT. As protein: CSSSLGGQGTFF.

The chain couples TRBV6-5 to TRBJ2-7; possibly TRBD2 for D (6 bases). The length of the CDR3 is 15 residues. The germline V gene encodes CDR1 MNHEY and CDR2 SVGAGI. V was clipped by 2 bases and J by 2 bases, with 13 bases between them. Here the CDR3 reads CASSYAGTGAYEQYF. The CDR3 nucleotides read TGTGCCAGCAGTTACGCCGGGACTGGAGCCTACGAGCAGTACTTC.

Comments on this clone: One junction end disagrees with the germline gene, perhaps due to a read error. This rearrangement joins TRBV7-9 to TRBJ2-1; possible D gene TRBD2, 6 bases. Per the germline V gene, CDR1 is SEHNR and CDR2 is FQNEAQ (reference sequence). CDR3 length equals 11 residues. CDR3 sequence reads: CSSGAGNEQFF. CDR3 coding DNA: TGTTCCAGCGGCGCGGGGAATGAGCAGTTCTTC.

The CDR3 region is CASRATGHFYTF. CDR3 sequence (DNA): TGTGCCAGCAGGGCGACAGGGCATTTCTACACCTTC. The rearrangement joins TRBV6-1 to TRBJ1-2, with 7 positions matching TRBD1. Germline CDR1 and CDR2: MNHNS and SASEGT. This CDR3 is 12 amino acids long. Trimming removed 6 bases from V and 10 bases from J; junction bases left unmatched: 8.

The chain carries TRBV5-4 and TRBJ2-4, with a weak D call TRBD1 (6 bases). Trimming took 4 bases from V and 7 from J, leaving 9 bases between them. This CDR3 contains 12 residues. The V gene's germline CDR1 is SGHNT and CDR2 YYREEE (reference sequence). The CDR3 sequence is CASSVDRNIQYF. In DNA form, the CDR3 reads TGTGCCAGCAGCGTTGACAGGAACATTCAGTACTTC.

V gene TRBV2 combines with J gene TRBJ2-5; D remains unclear. CDR3 length: 13 amino acids. Germline V gives CDR1 SNHLY, CDR2 FYNNEI. The V end lost 4 bases, the J end lost 5 bases, and 11 bases lay between the germline ends. CDR3 loop: CASSVSPRETQYF. The DNA of the CDR3 is TGTGCCAGCAGTGTCTCGCCACGGGAGACCCAGTACTTC.